The rows below give T cell receptor beta chains drawn from one sample of a study of blood T cell repertoires in COVID-19. The protocol was immunoSEQ multiplex PCR, while the TCRdb copy is restricted to in-frame clones and leaves out a portion. The data show about 190,000 clones, 84% seen once. Sequenced material: PBMCs or T cells enriched from blood (not recorded which). All receptors come from a woman in her twenties or thirties who had recovered from COVID-19. Each CDR3 is given without its conserved first and last residue.

>TRBJ2-2|TRBV7-7
ASSLAGGTGELF
>TRBJ2-7|TRBV19
ASSPRVPGLSYEQY
>TRBJ2-3|TRBV9
ASSVATAGLAGDTQY
>TRBJ1-2|TRBV5-1
ASSLGQLYGYT
>TRBJ1-3|TRBV9
ASSALDSLLSGNTIY
>TRBJ2-7|TRBV5-1
ASSLGQVPYEQY
>TRBJ2-1|TRBV13
ASSPQSIIHEQF
>TRBJ1-4|TRBV23-1
ASSQSEATNEKLF
>TRBJ1-5|TRBV4-1
ASSLRNRGNQPQH
>TRBJ1-1|TRBV7-8
ASSPTYRAEAF
>TRBJ1-1|TRBV5-1
ASSLEGQTRGTEAF
>TRBJ1-1|TRBV5-4
ASSLVVRRGNTEAF
>TRBJ1-4|TRBV23-1
ASSQSRRGKSEKLF
>TRBJ2-5|TRBV5-8
ASSLGAGDQETQY
>TRBJ2-1|TRBV15
ATSRKSFGGAIGNEQF
>TRBJ2-4|TRBV21-1
ASSNHRGNIQY
>TRBJ2-1|TRBV7-9
ASSPASGGSYNEQF
>TRBJ1-1|TRBV3-1/TRBV3-2
ASSQGQRNTEAF
>TRBJ2-1|TRBV2
ASSEVGGEQF
>TRBJ1-5|TRBV2
ASSRDRIGQPQH
>TRBJ2-2|TRBV27
ASRIGRSLNTGELF
>TRBJ1-2|TRBV7-9
ASSSLRGGYYGYT
>TRBJ1-4|TRBV21-1
ASSKRGQGHEKLF
>TRBJ2-2|TRBV5-1
ASSTRLAGGNGELF
>TRBJ1-5|TRBV2
ASSPLTGGNQPQH